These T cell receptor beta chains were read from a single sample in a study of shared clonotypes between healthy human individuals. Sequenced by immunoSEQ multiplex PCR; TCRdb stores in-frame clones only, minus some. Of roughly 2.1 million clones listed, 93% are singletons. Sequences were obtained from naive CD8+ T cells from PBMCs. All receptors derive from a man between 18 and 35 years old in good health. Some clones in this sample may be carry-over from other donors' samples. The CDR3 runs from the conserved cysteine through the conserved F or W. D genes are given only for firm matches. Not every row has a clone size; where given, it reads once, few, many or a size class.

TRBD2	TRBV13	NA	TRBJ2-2	TGTGCCAGCAGCCAACGGACTAGCGGGATTAACACCGGGGAGCTGTTTTTT	CASSQRTSGINTGELFF
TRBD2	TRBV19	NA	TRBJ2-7	TGTGCCAGTAGTATAACAGCGGGAGGCCAAATCTACGAGCAGTACTTC	CASSITAGGQIYEQYF
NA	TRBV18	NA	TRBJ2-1	TGTGCCAGCTCACCCAGAAGTTTTGCCTACAATGAGCAGTTCTTC	CASSPRSFAYNEQFF
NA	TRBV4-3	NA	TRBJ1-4	TGCGCCAGCAGCCAAGGAACGCAGATCCCCAATGAAAAACTGTTTTTT	CASSQGTQIPNEKLFF
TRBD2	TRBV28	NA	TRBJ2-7	TGTGCCAGCAGTTTGACTAGCGGGAACTACGAGCAGTACTTC	CASSLTSGNYEQYF
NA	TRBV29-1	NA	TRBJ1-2	TGCAGCGTTGAAGGGGGAGCGTTCTATGGCTACACCTTC	CSVEGGAFYGYTF
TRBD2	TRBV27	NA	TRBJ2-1	TGTGCCAGCAGTTTACCGTCGACTAGCGGGAAACTCTACAATGAGCAGTTCTTC	CASSLPSTSGKLYNEQFF
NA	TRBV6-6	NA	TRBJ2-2	TGTGCCAGCAGTTACTCGACTGCGGGCGCCGGGGAGCTGTTTTTT	CASSYSTAGAGELFF
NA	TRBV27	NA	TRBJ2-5	TGTGCCAGCAGTGCACACACGGGACACAAAAACGGGGAGACCCAGTACTTC	CASSAHTGHKNGETQYF
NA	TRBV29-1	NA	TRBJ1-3	TGCAGCGTTTTTTCTGGAAACACCATATATTTT	CSVFSGNTIYF
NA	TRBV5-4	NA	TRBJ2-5	TGTGCCAGCACCGTCCGTGGGGCAGGGGAGACCCAGTACTTC	CASTVRGAGETQYF
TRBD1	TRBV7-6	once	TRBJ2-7	TGTGCCAGCAGCCCGACGACAGGGACCTCTCTCTACGAGCAGTACTTC	CASSPTTGTSLYEQYF
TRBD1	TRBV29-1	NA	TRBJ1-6	TGCAGCGCTAGGACAGGGGGAAATTCACCCCTCCACTTT	CSARTGGNSPLHF
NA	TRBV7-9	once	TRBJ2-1	TGTGCCAGCAGCTTAGGAAGTAACGAGCAGTTCTTC	CASSLGSNEQFF
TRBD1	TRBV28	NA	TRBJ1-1	TGTGCCAGCATCGGGAGGGGGCGGAGGTTGACTGAAGCTTTCTTT	CASIGRGRRLTEAFF
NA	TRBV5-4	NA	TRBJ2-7	TGTGCCAGCAGCTTGGCCCCCCGATACGAGCAGTACTTC	CASSLAPRYEQYF
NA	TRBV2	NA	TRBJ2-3	TGTGCCAGCCCCGGGCAACTTAGCACAGATACGCAGTATTTT	CASPGQLSTDTQYF
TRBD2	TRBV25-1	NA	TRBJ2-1	TGTGCCAGCAGTGAACGGACTAGCGGGGTCCGCTCCTACAATGAGCAGTTCTTC	CASSERTSGVRSYNEQFF
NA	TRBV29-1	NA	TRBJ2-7	TGCAGCGTTGAGGGACTGAGGCTCGGAGAGCAGTACTTC	CSVEGLRLGEQYF
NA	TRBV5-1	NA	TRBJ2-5	TGCGCCAGCAGCCTCGACAGTGAAGAGACCCAGTACTTC	CASSLDSEETQYF
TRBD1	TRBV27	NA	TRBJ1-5	TGTGCCAGCAGTTTATTAGGGACAGATAGCAATCAGCCCCAGCATTTT	CASSLLGTDSNQPQHF
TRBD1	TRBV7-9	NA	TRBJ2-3	TGTGCCAGCAGCTCTCGACAGGGGGACACAGATACGCAGTATTTT	CASSSRQGDTDTQYF
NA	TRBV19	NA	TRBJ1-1	TGTGCCAGTAAGAGTCTGGAGGGAAGGGGAGCTTTCTTT	CASKSLEGRGAFF
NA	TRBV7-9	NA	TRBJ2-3	TGTGCCAGCAGCTCCCATAGGACTAGCACAGATACGCAGTATTTT	CASSSHRTSTDTQYF
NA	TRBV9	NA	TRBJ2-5	TGTGCCAGCAGCGTATACTCCAGGGTCCAAGAGACCCAGTACTTC	CASSVYSRVQETQYF
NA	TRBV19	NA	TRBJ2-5	TGTGCCAGTAGTTCCCGGGACGGAGCCCCCCAAGAGACCCAGTACTTC	CASSSRDGAPQETQYF
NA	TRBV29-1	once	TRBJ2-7	TGCAGCGTTGAGGGGATAGGGACCTACGCGGAGCAGTACTTC	CSVEGIGTYAEQYF
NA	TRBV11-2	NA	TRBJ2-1	TGTGCCAGCAGCTTCATAGCGGCTTCCTACAATGAGCAGTTCTTC	CASSFIAASYNEQFF
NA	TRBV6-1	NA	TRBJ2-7	TGTGCCAGCACCCCAGGTTCGGGTATAAAGACCTTC	CASTPGSGIKTF
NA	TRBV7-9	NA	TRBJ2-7	TGTGCCAGCAGCCCTGAGATCTCCTACGAGCAGTACTTC	CASSPEISYEQYF
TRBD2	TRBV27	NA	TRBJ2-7	TGTGCCAGCAGTCCTGTAGCGGGAGGGAAATACGAGCAGTACTTC	CASSPVAGGKYEQYF
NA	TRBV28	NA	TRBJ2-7	TGTGCCAGCAGTTTAAGGGGGGCCACCTACGAGCAGTACTTC	CASSLRGATYEQYF
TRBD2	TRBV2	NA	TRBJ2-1	TGTGCCAGCAGTGTTCGAGAGCGGGAGTTCTACAATGAGCAGTTCTTC	CASSVREREFYNEQFF
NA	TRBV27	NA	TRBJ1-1	TGTGCCAGCAGTTCAAGGGACGGACAGAACACTGAAGCTTTCTTT	CASSSRDGQNTEAFF
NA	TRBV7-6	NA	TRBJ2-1	TGTGCCAGCAGCTTAGTTGGAGGGCGGGCGAGCTCCTACAATGAGCAGTTCTTC	CASSLVGGRASSYNEQFF